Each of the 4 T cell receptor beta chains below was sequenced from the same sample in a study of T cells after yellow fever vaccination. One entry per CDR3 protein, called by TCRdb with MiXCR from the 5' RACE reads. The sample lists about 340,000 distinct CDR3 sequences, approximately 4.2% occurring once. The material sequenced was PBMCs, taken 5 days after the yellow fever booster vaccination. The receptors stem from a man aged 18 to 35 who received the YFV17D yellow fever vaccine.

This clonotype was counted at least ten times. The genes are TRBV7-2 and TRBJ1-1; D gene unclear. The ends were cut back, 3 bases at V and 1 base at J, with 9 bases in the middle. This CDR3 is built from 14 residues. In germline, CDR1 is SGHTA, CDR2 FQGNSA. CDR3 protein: CASSFWGTNTEAFF. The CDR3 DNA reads TGTGCCAGCAGCTTTTGGGGAACGAACACTGAAGCTTTCTTT.

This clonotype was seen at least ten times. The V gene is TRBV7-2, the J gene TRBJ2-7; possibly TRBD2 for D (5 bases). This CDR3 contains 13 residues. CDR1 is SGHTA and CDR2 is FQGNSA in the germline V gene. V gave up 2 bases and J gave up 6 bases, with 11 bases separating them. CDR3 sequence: CASSLFRRGEQYF. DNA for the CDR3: TGTGCCAGCAGCTTATTCCGACGGGGCGAGCAGTACTTC.

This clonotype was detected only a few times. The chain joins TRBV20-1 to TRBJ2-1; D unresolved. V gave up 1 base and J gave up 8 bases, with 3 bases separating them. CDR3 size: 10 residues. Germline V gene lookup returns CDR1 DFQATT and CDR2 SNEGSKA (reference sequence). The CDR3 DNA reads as TGCAGTGCTAGAGGGGATGAGCAGTTCTTC. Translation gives CSARGDEQFF.

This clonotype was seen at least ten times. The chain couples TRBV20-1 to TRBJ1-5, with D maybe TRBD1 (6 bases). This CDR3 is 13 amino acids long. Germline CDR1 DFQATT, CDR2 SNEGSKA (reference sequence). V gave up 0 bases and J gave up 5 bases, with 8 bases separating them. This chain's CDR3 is CSARENRDQPQHF. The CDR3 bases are TGCAGTGCTAGAGAGAACAGGGATCAGCCCCAGCATTTT.